This T cell receptor beta chain was captured by sequencing in a study of T cell responses to AZD1222 COVID-19 vaccine. Study-wide context: Pooled in the analysis were second doses at about 4 or about 12 weeks. Study-level points and caveats: Spike-specific TCR breadth rose after two AZD1222 doses, and depth rose as well. Donors in the cohort were predominantly white British and more often female, and clonal diversity was possibly underestimated. Spike-wide coverage was observed for vaccine-associated CD4 TCRs, with dominant responses at 160-218 and 743-854.

This clone was seen a single time. The antigen is unknown. Sequencing was performed with immunoSEQ multiplex PCR; in TCRdb, only in-frame clones are kept and a portion is missing. Of about 120,000 clones detected, less than 90% appear once; the ten largest clones hold 2.4%. Germline loops: CDR1 MGHRA, CDR2 YSYEKL. The CDR3 is made up of 19 amino acids. Trimming cost V 0 bases and J 0 bases; bases outside gene matches: 4. V is TRBV4-1 and J is TRBJ2-6, with TRBD1 matching 11 bases. Sequencing was performed on peripheral blood, taken on day 0 of AZD1222 vaccination. This receptor was taken from an adult in good health. The CDR3 DNA follows: TGCGCCAGCAGCCAAGACTGGGGGACAGGGGGCTCTGGGGCCAACGTCCTGACTTTC. Translating gives CASSQDWGTGGSGANVLTF.